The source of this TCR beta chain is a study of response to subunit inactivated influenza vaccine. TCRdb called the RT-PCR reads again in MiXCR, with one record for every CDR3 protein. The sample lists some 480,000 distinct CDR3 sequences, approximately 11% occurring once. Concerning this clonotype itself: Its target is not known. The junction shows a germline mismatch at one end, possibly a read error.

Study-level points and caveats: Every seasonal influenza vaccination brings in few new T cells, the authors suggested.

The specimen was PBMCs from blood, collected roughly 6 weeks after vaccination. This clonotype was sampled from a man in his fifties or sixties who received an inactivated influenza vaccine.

Here the CDR3 reads CGSRDRGNQPQHF. The CDR3 nucleotides are TGTGGCAGCAGAGACAGGGGAAATCAGCCCCAGCATTTT. The chain uses TRBV2 and TRBJ1-5; 8 positions match TRBD1. This CDR3 is built from 13 residues. The germline V gene encodes CDR1 SNHLY and CDR2 FYNNEI.